Detailed here is one TCR beta chain. The sample belongs to a study of blood T cell repertoires in COVID-19. V was cut by 0 bases and J by 3 bases, with 7 bases left in between. CDR1 is SGHKS and CDR2 is YYEKEE in the germline V gene (reference sequence). This CDR3 spans 15 amino acids. The data were produced by immunoSEQ multiplex PCR, yet TCRdb's version contains in-frame clones alone and is incomplete. This sample has more than 95,000 clones, with roughly 80% found just once. The TCR was taken from a human donor in a cohort sampled during active COVID-19. The material sequenced was peripheral blood. The V gene is TRBV5-5, the J gene TRBJ2-6; possibly TRBD2 for D (5 bases). Here the CDR3 reads CASSLGGIGANVLTF. The CDR3 nucleotides are TGTGCCAGCAGCTTGGGAGGGATTGGGGCCAACGTCCTGACTTTC.